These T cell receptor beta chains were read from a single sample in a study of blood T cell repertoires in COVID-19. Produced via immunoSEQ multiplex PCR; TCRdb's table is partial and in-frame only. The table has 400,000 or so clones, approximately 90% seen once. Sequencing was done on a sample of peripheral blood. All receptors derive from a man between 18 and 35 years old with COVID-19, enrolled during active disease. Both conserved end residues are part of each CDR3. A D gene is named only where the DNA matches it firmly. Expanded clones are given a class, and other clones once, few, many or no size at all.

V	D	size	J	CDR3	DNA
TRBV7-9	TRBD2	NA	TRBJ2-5	CASSLGLAGVQETQYF	TGTGCCAGCAGCTTGGGACTAGCGGGAGTCCAGGAGACCCAGTACTTC
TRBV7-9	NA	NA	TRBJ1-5	CASSLEPQPQHF	TGTGCCAGCAGCTTAGAGCCTCAGCCCCAGCATTTT
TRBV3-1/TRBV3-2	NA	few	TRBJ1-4	CASSPGGFANEKLFF	TGTGCCAGCAGCCCGGGAGGGTTCGCTAATGAAAAACTGTTTTTT
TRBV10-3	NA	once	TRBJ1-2	CAISEILDVYGYTF	TGTGCCATCAGTGAGATCCTAGACGTATATGGCTACACCTTC
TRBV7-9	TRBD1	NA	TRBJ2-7	CASSSDRVPYEQYF	TGTGCCAGCAGCTCCGACAGGGTCCCCTACGAGCAGTACTTC
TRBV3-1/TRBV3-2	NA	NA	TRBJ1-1	CASSQGPLNTEAFF	TGTGCCAGCAGCCAAGGGCCCCTGAACACTGAAGCTTTCTTT
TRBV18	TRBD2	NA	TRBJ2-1	CASSPSGRGEQFF	TGTGCCAGCTCACCCAGCGGGAGGGGTGAGCAGTTCTTC
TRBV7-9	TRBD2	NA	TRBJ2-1	CASSAAPSGSYNEQFF	TGTGCCAGCAGCGCCGCCCCTAGCGGGAGCTACAATGAGCAGTTCTTC
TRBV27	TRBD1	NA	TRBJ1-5	CASRTGGQPQHF	TGTGCCTCCCGGACAGGGGGACAGCCCCAGCATTTT
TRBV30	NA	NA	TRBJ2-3	CAWSVLRTSTDTQYF	TGTGCCTGGAGTGTACTACGTACTAGCACAGATACGCAGTATTTT
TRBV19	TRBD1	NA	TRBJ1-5	CASSRDRGSNQPQHF	TGTGCCAGTAGTAGGGACAGGGGAAGCAATCAGCCCCAGCATTTT
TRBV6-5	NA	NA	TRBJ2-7	CASSSHYEQYF	TGTGCCAGCAGCTCACACTACGAGCAGTACTTC
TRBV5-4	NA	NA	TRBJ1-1	CASSSGNWNTEAFF	TGTGCCAGCAGCTCAGGGAATTGGAACACTGAAGCTTTCTTT
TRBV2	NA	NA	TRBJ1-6	CASSEGVKGVPNSPLHF	TGTGCCAGCAGTGAAGGCGTAAAGGGGGTTCCGAATTCACCCCTCCACTTT
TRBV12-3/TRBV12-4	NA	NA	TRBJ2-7	CASSFRWGDEQYF	TGTGCCAGCAGTTTCAGATGGGGCGACGAGCAGTACTTC
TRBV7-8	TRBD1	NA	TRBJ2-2	CASSPRTGTANTGELFF	TGTGCCAGCAGCCCTCGGACAGGAACAGCGAACACCGGGGAGCTGTTTTTT
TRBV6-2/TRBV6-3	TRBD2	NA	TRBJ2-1	CASSYAGLAGRGQFF	TGTGCCAGCAGTTACGCCGGACTAGCGGGACGAGGGCAGTTCTTC
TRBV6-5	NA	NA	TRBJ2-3	CATTPGVRGTDTQYF	TGTGCCACCACCCCGGGGGTCCGGGGCACAGATACGCAGTATTTT
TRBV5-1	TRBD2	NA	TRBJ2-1	CASSSGTSNEQFF	TGCGCCAGCAGCTCCGGGACTAGCAATGAGCAGTTCTTC
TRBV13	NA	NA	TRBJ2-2	CASSLFQGGTGELFF	TGTGCCAGCAGCTTATTTCAGGGAGGCACCGGGGAGCTGTTTTTT
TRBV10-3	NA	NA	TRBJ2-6	CAIRNPSQRGANVLTF	TGTGCCATCAGAAACCCTAGCCAGAGGGGGGCCAACGTCCTGACTTTC
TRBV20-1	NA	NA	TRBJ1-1	CSARVQVRAFF	TGCAGTGCTAGGGTACAGGTTCGGGCTTTCTTT
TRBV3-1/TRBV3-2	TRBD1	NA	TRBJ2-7	CASSKGIPRGEQYF	TGTGCCAGCAGCAAAGGAATCCCCAGGGGGGAGCAGTACTTC
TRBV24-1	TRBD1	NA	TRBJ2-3	CATSDLQTGMDTQYF	TGTGCCACCAGTGATTTGCAGACAGGGATGGATACGCAGTATTTT
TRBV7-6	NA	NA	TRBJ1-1	CASSLAQNTEAFF	TGTGCCAGCAGCTTAGCCCAGAACACTGAAGCTTTCTTT